This T cell receptor (beta chain) comes out of a study of blood T cell repertoires in COVID-19. The V segment lost 2 bases and the J segment 2 bases; nucleotides outside the gene matches: 0. Germline values: CDR1 SGHRS, CDR2 YFSETQ. CDR3 length: 14 residues. The method was immunoSEQ multiplex PCR; TCRdb's version includes in-frame clones alone and lacks a portion of them. The sample holds some 150,000 clones, approximately 82% seen once. V and J are TRBV5-1 and TRBJ2-7; 11 nucleotides match TRBD2. The sequence was obtained from a woman aged 45-65 years with acute or convalescent COVID-19. The sequenced sample was peripheral blood. The CDR3 nucleotides are TGCGCCAGCAGCTTTAGCGGGGGGGCCTACGAGCAGTACTTC. Translating gives CASSFSGGAYEQYF. The full variable domain, with the rest looked up from reference TRBV5-1 and TRBJ2-7, is KAGVTQTPRYLIKTRGQQVTLSCSPISGHRSVSWYQQTPGQGLQFLFEYFSETQRNKGNFPGRFSGRQFSNSRSEMNVSTLELGDSALYLCASSFSGGAYEQYFGPGTRLTVT.